A single sample gave rise to the 15 T cell receptor beta chains below, sequenced in a study of metastatic and nonmetastatic thyroid tumors. TCRdb re-analyzed the PCR reads using MiXCR. There are 3,500 to 4,500 clones in the sample; 23% occur only once, and more than 8.5% lies in the top ten. The entire patient cohort was treatment-naive prior to thyroid surgery. The sample was tumor tissue. Every receptor here comes from a male donor with papillary thyroid cancer or a benign thyroid nodule (not recorded which). Some clones in this sample may be carry-over from other donors' samples.

The chain uses TRBV10-2 and TRBJ2-1; D possibly corresponds to TRBD2 (6 bases). CDR3 length: 14 residues. Germline V lookup: CDR1 WSHSY, CDR2 SAAADI. The germline V and J ends were trimmed by 4 bases and 9 bases, with 16 bases remaining between them. CDR3 loop: CASSGGVSGSEQFF. Written as DNA, the CDR3 is TGCGCCAGCAGTGGGGGGGTGAGTGGGAGTGAGCAGTTCTTC.

The genes are TRBV29-1 and TRBJ2-2; TRBD2 might be the D (5 bases). V was cut by 8 bases and J by 0 bases, with 16 bases left in between. The germline V gene has CDR1 SQVTM and CDR2 ANQGSEA. The CDR3 has 15 residues. The CDR3 loop is CSFVACLTNTGELFF. CDR3 coding DNA: TGCAGCTTTGTAGCGTGCCTAACGAACACCGGGGAGCTGTTTTTT.

This clone was counted only a few times. The chain is built from TRBV6-6 and TRBJ2-2; TRBD2 might be the D (7 bases). The V end lost 2 bases, the J end lost 7 bases, and 17 bases lay between the germline ends. Per germline, CDR1 MNHNY and CDR2 SVGAGI (reference sequence). The CDR3 is 16 amino acids. CDR3 amino acids: CASSYVRGAANGELFF. DNA of the CDR3: TGTGCCAGCAGTTACGTCCGGGGGGCAGCGAACGGGGAGCTGTTTTTT.

The V gene is TRBV7-6, the J gene TRBJ1-2; 7 nucleotides align to TRBD1. V was pared by 0 bases and J by 8 bases, with 6 bases of the junction left unmatched. The germline V gene encodes CDR1 SGHVS and CDR2 FNYEAQ. The CDR3 consists of 14 residues. The CDR3 is CASSLASTGVGYTF. For the CDR3, the DNA is TGTGCCAGCAGCTTAGCCTCTACAGGGGTCGGCTACACCTTC. The full variable domain, completed using reference TRBV7-6 and TRBJ1-2, is GAGVSQSPRYKVTKRGQDVALRCDPISGHVSLYWYRQALGQGPEFLTYFNYEAQQDKSGLPNDRFSAERPEGSISTLTIQRTEQRDSAMYRCASSLASTGVGYTFGSGTRLTVV.

The chain combines TRBV6-1 with TRBJ2-3, with 12 nucleotides matching TRBD2. Looked up from germline, CDR1 is MNHNS and CDR2 is SASEGT. CDR3 size: 15 residues. The J segment lost 1 base and the V segment lost 4 bases, leaving 0 bases of the junction unmatched. CDR3 sequence reads: CASSGLAGGTDTQYF. For the CDR3, the DNA is TGTGCCAGCAGTGGACTAGCGGGAGGCACAGATACGCAGTATTTT.

The chain employs TRBV25-1 and TRBJ2-2; the D gene is possibly TRBD1 (6 bases). Trimming took 6 bases from V and 7 from J, leaving 18 bases between them. Germline-derived CDR1 and CDR2 are MGHDK and SYGVNS. CDR3 size: 15 residues. The CDR3 nucleotides are TGTGCCAGCAGGCAAACACAGGGAGCCAGCGGGGAGCTGTTTTTT. It yields the protein CASRQTQGASGELFF.

Only a few counts were recorded for this clone. The chain couples TRBV28 to TRBJ1-2, with D tentatively TRBD1 (5 bases). This CDR3 comprises 14 residues. The germline V and J ends were trimmed by 6 bases and 4 bases, with 15 bases remaining between them. Germline CDR1 is MDHEN and CDR2 is SYDVKM. CDR3 nucleotide sequence: TGTGCCAGCAGCCTAGAGTCGGGGCCCTATGGCTACACCTTC. It specifies CASSLESGPYGYTF.

This clone has at least ten counts. V gene TRBV9 combines with J gene TRBJ1-1; D call uncertain. The V gene's germline CDR1 is SGDLS and CDR2 YYNGEE. This CDR3 has 13 amino acids. V gave up 4 bases and J gave up 1 base, with 8 bases separating them. The CDR3 DNA follows: TGTGCCAGCAGCTCCCAACCGAACACTGAAGCTTTCTTT. Its translation is CASSSQPNTEAFF.

The rearrangement links TRBV7-3 to TRBJ2-7; TRBD1 agrees at 10 bases. The CDR3 is 15 amino acids. V shed 4 bases, J shed 1 base, and the junction held 4 bases outside the gene matches. Germline V gene data show CDR1 as SGHTA and CDR2 as FQGTGA. The CDR3, as DNA: TGTGCCAGCAGCTCCGGGACAGGGGTTTCCTACGAGCAGTACTTC. It yields the protein CASSSGTGVSYEQYF.

The chain couples TRBV2 to TRBJ1-3; D is perhaps TRBD1 (5 bases). Germline CDR1 and CDR2: SNHLY and FYNNEI. This CDR3 is 13 amino acids long. V was pared by 5 bases and J by 4 bases, with 9 bases between. The CDR3 DNA follows: TGTGCCAGCAGTTGGGACCACGGAAACACCATATATTTT. Translation gives CASSWDHGNTIYF.

Ten or more counts support this clone. J is TRBJ2-5 and V is TRBV29-1; 10 bases line up with TRBD1. Germline V gene sequence: CDR1 SQVTM, CDR2 ANQGSEA. With 5 bases clipped from V and 1 base from J, the junction kept 4 bases outside the gene matches. The CDR3 totals 14 residues. The CDR3 reads CSVNRQGAQETQYF. For the CDR3, the DNA is TGCAGCGTTAATAGACAGGGGGCCCAAGAGACCCAGTACTTC.

This sequence joins TRBV6-1 and TRBJ2-6, with TRBD1 matching over 7 bases. Trimming at V came to 6 bases and at J to 3 bases, leaving 8 bases not matched to a gene. Per the germline V gene, CDR1 is MNHNS and CDR2 is SASEGT. This CDR3 comprises 16 residues. CDR3: CASSPTGIDGANVLTF. Written as DNA, the CDR3 is TGTGCCAGCAGCCCGACAGGGATTGATGGGGCCAACGTCCTGACTTTC.

This clone has a handful of counts. V and J are TRBV2 and TRBJ1-3; D unresolved. CDR3 length equals 15 residues. V was cut by 2 bases and J by 5 bases, with 13 bases left in between. The germline V gene has CDR1 SNHLY and CDR2 FYNNEI. The chain's CDR3 is CASSEWVDWRNTIYF. CDR3 sequence (DNA): TGTGCCAGCAGTGAATGGGTCGATTGGAGAAACACCATATATTTT. Full variable domain (missing parts from reference TRBV2 and TRBJ1-3): EPEVTQTPSHQVTQMGQEVILRCVPISNHLYFYWYRQILGQKVEFLVSFYNNEISEKSEIFDDQFSVERPDGSNFTLKIRSTKLEDSAMYFCASSEWVDWRNTIYFGEGSWLTVV.

V is TRBV30 and J is TRBJ1-1; perhaps TRBD1 as D (6 bases). The germline V and J ends were trimmed by 6 bases and 7 bases, with 15 bases remaining between them. From germline, CDR1 is GTSNPN and CDR2 SVGIG (reference sequence). The CDR3 is 12 residues long. CDR3 DNA sequence: TGTGCCTGTGCCCGACAGGCGAGTGAAGCTTTCTTT. Its translation is CACARQASEAFF.

This clone has just a few counts. This chain links TRBV6-5 with TRBJ1-5, with D possibly TRBD1 on 5 matching bases. CDR1 and CDR2 from the germline V gene are MNHEY and SVGAGI. Trimming took off 5 bases at V and 9 bases at J, with 29 bases between the two ends. CDR3 length: 18 residues. CDR3 DNA: TGTGCCAGCAGTCGGCGGGGCAGGGAAAGCCATAGAAATAGGCCCCAGCATTTT. Protein product: CASSRRGRESHRNRPQHF.